Listed below are T cell receptor beta chains from one sample, sequenced in a study of T cell responses to AZD1222 COVID-19 vaccine. Profiling relied on immunoSEQ multiplex PCR, and the TCRdb table lists in-frame clones only, not all of them. The sample yields about 180,000 clones, about 90% seen once. The specimen was peripheral blood, collected 28 days after the second AZD1222 dose. Every receptor here comes from an adult who received the AZD1222 COVID-19 vaccine. Each CDR3 is given with its conserved first and last residue. A D gene is named only where the DNA matches it firmly. The listing skips clone size in some rows; elsewhere it reads once, few, many or a size class.

>TRBV24-1|NA|TRBD1|TRBJ1-5
TGTGCCACCAGTGGGTCCGGACAGGTGGATCAGCCCCAGCATTTT
CATSGSGQVDQPQHF
>TRBV9|NA|NA|TRBJ1-6
TGTGCCAGCAGCGCGAATAATTCACCCCTCCACTTT
CASSANNSPLHF
>TRBV5-4|NA|NA|TRBJ1-2
TGTGCCAGCAGCTCACCCAGACAGTACCATGGCTACACCTTC
CASSSPRQYHGYTF
>TRBV5-8|NA|TRBD1|TRBJ1-2
TGTGCCAGCAGCCCTTCGGGATTGACAGGGCGCTATGGCTACACCTTC
CASSPSGLTGRYGYTF
>TRBV5-4|NA|NA|TRBJ1-1
TGTGCCAGCAGCCTGGACTGGGGGGATGCGGCTTTCTTT
CASSLDWGDAAFF
>TRBV7-3|NA|NA|TRBJ2-7
TGTGCCAGCAGCTTAAACGGGGGTAGCTCCTACGAGCAGTACTTC
CASSLNGGSSYEQYF
>TRBV10-3|NA|TRBD1|TRBJ1-6
TGTGCCATCAGGCCGGACAGGGGGTACAATTCACCCCTCCACTTT
CAIRPDRGYNSPLHF
>TRBV5-4|many|TRBD1|TRBJ1-1
TGTGCCAGCAGCTTGGACAGGGGGAACACTGAAGCTTTCTTT
CASSLDRGNTEAFF
>TRBV4-2|NA|TRBD1|TRBJ1-1
TGTGCCAGCAGCAATACAGGGGGGGACACTGAAGCTTTCTTT
CASSNTGGDTEAFF
>TRBV4-1|few|NA|TRBJ1-2
TGCGCCAGCAGCCAAGAAGGGAGTCTTACCGGGGGCTATGGCTACACCTTC
CASSQEGSLTGGYGYTF
>TRBV7-9|NA|NA|TRBJ1-3
TGTGCCTCTACGGACGGCAGCTCGGTTGACACCATATATTTT
CASTDGSSVDTIYF
>TRBV5-1|NA|TRBD2|TRBJ2-3
TGCGCCAGCAGCCCTGGGACTAGCGGGCGGAGGGATACGCAGTATTTT
CASSPGTSGRRDTQYF
>TRBV5-8|NA|TRBD1|TRBJ2-7
TGTGCCAGCAGCAGAGGACAGGGCAGCTACGAGCAGTACTTC
CASSRGQGSYEQYF
>TRBV28|NA|TRBD1|TRBJ1-1
TGTGCCAGCAGTTTTCCCGACAGGGGACAGAACACTGAAGCTTTCTTT
CASSFPDRGQNTEAFF
>TRBV30|once|TRBD1|TRBJ2-7
TGTGCCTGGAGGACCCGACAGGGGTGGTCCTACGAGCAGTACTTC
CAWRTRQGWSYEQYF
>TRBV7-8|NA|NA|TRBJ2-7
TGTGCCAGCAGCTTTCGGGTCGTCTACGAGCAGTACTTC
CASSFRVVYEQYF
>TRBV7-9|few|NA|TRBJ1-1
TGTGCCAGCAGTCTCCAGGACGGAGAAGCTTTCTTT
CASSLQDGEAFF
>TRBV9|once|NA|TRBJ2-1
TGTGCCAGCAGCGCGACGCTCAATGAGCAGTTCTTC
CASSATLNEQFF
>TRBV19|NA|NA|TRBJ1-5
TGTGCCAGTAGTATTGGTGAAAATCAGCCCCAGCATTTT
CASSIGENQPQHF
>TRBV19|NA|TRBD1|TRBJ1-1
TGTGCCAGTACCTCACAGGGGTCGACTGAAGCTTTCTTT
CASTSQGSTEAFF
>TRBV6-5|once|NA|TRBJ1-5
TGTGCCAGCAGAGGGTCCAATCAGCCCCAGCATTTT
CASRGSNQPQHF
>TRBV29-1|few|NA|TRBJ2-5
TGCAGCGTTGAAAGGGGAGGAGAGACCCAGTACTTC
CSVERGGETQYF
>TRBV7-9|few|NA|TRBJ2-1
TGTGCCAGCAGCTCAACCTACAATGAGCAGTTCTTC
CASSSTYNEQFF
>TRBV5-6|NA|NA|TRBJ1-6
TGTGCCAGCAGCTTGGGAGCCTTTAATTCACCCCTCCACTTT
CASSLGAFNSPLHF
>TRBV28|NA|TRBD1|TRBJ2-2
TGTGCCAGCAGTTCCCCCTTGGGGGACAGCTTACTGAGCGGTACCGGGGAGCTGTTTTTT
CASSSPLGDSLLSGTGELFF
>TRBV5-1|NA|TRBD1|TRBJ2-5
TGCGCCAGCAGCCATGGGGACAGGGGGCCAGAGACCCAGTACTTC
CASSHGDRGPETQYF
>TRBV19|NA|TRBD1|TRBJ1-6
TGTGCCAGTAGGGGGACAGGGTACAATTCACCCCTCCACTTT
CASRGTGYNSPLHF
>TRBV7-9|once|TRBD1|TRBJ1-6
TGTGCCAGCAGCCATAGGGACAGCGGAAATTCACCCCTCCACTTT
CASSHRDSGNSPLHF
>TRBV19|few|NA|TRBJ2-1
TGTGCCAGTAGTATATTTCGGGGGGCCCGGAACAATGAGCAGTTCTTC
CASSIFRGARNNEQFF
>TRBV3-1/TRBV3-2|NA|NA|TRBJ2-2
TGTGCCAGCAGCCAAGTGAGAGGTACAGCCACCGGGGAGCTGTTTTTT
CASSQVRGTATGELFF
>TRBV7-2|NA|NA|TRBJ2-2
TGTGCCAGCAGCTTTAACGCGAACACCGGGGAGCTGTTTTTT
CASSFNANTGELFF
>TRBV7-8|NA|NA|TRBJ1-4
TGTGCCAGCAGCTTAGTCGGGTATAATGAAAAACTGTTTTTT
CASSLVGYNEKLFF
>TRBV5-1|NA|TRBD2|TRBJ2-5
TGCGCCAGCAGCTCTTCTAGCGGGGGGGCCGAGGAGACCCAGTACTTC
CASSSSSGGAEETQYF
>TRBV5-6|few|TRBD1|TRBJ1-4
TGTGCCAGCAGCTTGAGGGCGACAGGGTGGACTAATGAAAAACTGTTTTTT
CASSLRATGWTNEKLFF
>TRBV12-3/TRBV12-4|NA|NA|TRBJ2-7
TGTGCCAGCAGTTTTAGTTACGAGCAGTACTTC
CASSFSYEQYF
>TRBV5-1|once|NA|TRBJ1-2
TGCGCCAGCAGCTTCTCACCGGGCGGCTACTATGGCTACACCTTC
CASSFSPGGYYGYTF
>TRBV7-9|NA|TRBD1|TRBJ1-6
TGTGCCAGCAGACCCCGACAGGGTAATTCACCCCTCCACTTT
CASRPRQGNSPLHF
>TRBV24-1|NA|NA|TRBJ2-5
TGTGCCACCAGTGATTTTACAGCCTCGGGGGAGACCCAGTACTTC
CATSDFTASGETQYF
>TRBV18|NA|TRBD1|TRBJ1-2
TGTGCCAGCTCTCCCCTAACGGGACAGGGGGCGCAAAACTATGGCTACACCTTC
CASSPLTGQGAQNYGYTF
>TRBV19|NA|NA|TRBJ1-6
TGTGCCAGTAGCATAGGGGTTGAGGATTCACCCCTCCACTTT
CASSIGVEDSPLHF
>TRBV5-6|NA|NA|TRBJ2-3
TGTGCCAGCAGCTCCGAGACAGGTAGTATAACAGATACGCAGTATTTT
CASSSETGSITDTQYF
>TRBV5-1|NA|TRBD1|TRBJ2-1
TGCGCCAGCAGCGTCACAGGGGTTAGCCCCTACAATGAGCAGTTCTTC
CASSVTGVSPYNEQFF